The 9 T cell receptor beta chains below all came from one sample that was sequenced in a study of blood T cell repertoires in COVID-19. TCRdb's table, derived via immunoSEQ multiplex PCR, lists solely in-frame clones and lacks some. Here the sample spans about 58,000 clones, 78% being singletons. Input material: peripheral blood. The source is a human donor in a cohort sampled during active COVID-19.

CDR3 DNA: TGTGCCAGCAGCGGACAGCACACCTCCTACGAGCAGTACTTC. Translation: CASSGQHTSYEQYF. The V call is TRBV7-9, the J call TRBJ2-7; D is possibly TRBD1 (6 bases). The V end lost 5 bases, the J end lost 0 bases, and 11 bases lay between the germline ends. Germline V gene lookup returns CDR1 SEHNR and CDR2 FQNEAQ (reference sequence). This CDR3 region has 14 residues.

Here the CDR3 DNA reads TGTGCCAGCCAAGGCTGGGACAGTGCCTACGAGCAGTACTTC. This codes for CASQGWDSAYEQYF. The chain joins TRBV19 to TRBJ2-7; TRBD1 matches at 7 bases. The trim removed 9 bases at V and 2 bases at J, leaving 10 bases unmatched. Germline V lookup: CDR1 LNHDA, CDR2 SQIVND (reference sequence). This CDR3 has 14 residues.

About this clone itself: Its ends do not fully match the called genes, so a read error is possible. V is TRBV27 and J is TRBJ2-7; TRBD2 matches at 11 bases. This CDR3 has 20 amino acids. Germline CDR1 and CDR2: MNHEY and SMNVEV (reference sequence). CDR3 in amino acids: CASSVSWTVIAGGARYEQYF. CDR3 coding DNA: TGTGCCAGCAGTGTATCCTGGACAGTAATAGCGGGGGGGGCCAGGTACGAGCAGTACTTC.

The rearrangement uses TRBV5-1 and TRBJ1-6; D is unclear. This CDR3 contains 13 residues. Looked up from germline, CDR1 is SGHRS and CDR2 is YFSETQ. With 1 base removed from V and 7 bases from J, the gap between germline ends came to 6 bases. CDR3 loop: CASSLRSNSPLHF. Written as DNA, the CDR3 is TGCGCCAGCAGCTTGCGGTCGAATTCACCCCTCCACTTT.

Here the CDR3 reads CASTFSGSNYNEQFF. The CDR3 DNA sequence: TGTGCCAGCACCTTTAGCGGGAGTAACTACAATGAGCAGTTCTTC. V is TRBV6-5 and J is TRBJ2-1; 9 nucleotides align to TRBD2. The germline V gene encodes CDR1 MNHEY and CDR2 SVGAGI. Trimming took 7 bases from V and 3 from J; bases not matched to a gene: 7. The CDR3 loop spans 15 amino acids.

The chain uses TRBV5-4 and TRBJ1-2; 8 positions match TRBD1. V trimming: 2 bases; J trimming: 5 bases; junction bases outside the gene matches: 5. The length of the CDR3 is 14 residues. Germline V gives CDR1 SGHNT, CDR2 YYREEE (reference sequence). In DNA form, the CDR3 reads TGTGCCAGCAGCTTATATCAGGGGGCTTATGGCTACACCTTC. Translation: CASSLYQGAYGYTF.

CDR3 DNA: TGCGCCAGCAGCCAAGATTCGGGTTGGACTAGCGGGGGTCTGGGCAAAAACATTCAGTACTTC. This gives the protein CASSQDSGWTSGGLGKNIQYF. This chain uses TRBV4-1 with TRBJ2-4; 13 nucleotides line up with TRBD2. The length of the CDR3 is 21 residues. Germline values: CDR1 MGHRA, CDR2 YSYEKL. The V segment lost 0 bases and the J segment 3 bases; nucleotides outside the gene matches: 14.

The CDR3 spells CASSSLRQGSTQPQHF. The DNA of the CDR3 is TGTGCCAGCAGTTCCCTCCGGCAGGGATCAACGCAGCCCCAGCATTTT. The V gene is TRBV6-5, the J gene TRBJ1-5; D possibly corresponds to TRBD1 (5 bases). The CDR3 length is 16 residues. The germline gives CDR1 MNHEY, CDR2 SVGAGI. Trimming removed 4 bases from V and 7 bases from J, with 20 bases in between.

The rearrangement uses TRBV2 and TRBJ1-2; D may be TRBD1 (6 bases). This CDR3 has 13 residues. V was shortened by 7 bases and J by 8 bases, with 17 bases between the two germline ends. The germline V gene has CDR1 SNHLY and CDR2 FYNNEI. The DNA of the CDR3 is TGTGCCAGCAAATTCCGGGACATGAAAGGCTACACCTTC. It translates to CASKFRDMKGYTF.